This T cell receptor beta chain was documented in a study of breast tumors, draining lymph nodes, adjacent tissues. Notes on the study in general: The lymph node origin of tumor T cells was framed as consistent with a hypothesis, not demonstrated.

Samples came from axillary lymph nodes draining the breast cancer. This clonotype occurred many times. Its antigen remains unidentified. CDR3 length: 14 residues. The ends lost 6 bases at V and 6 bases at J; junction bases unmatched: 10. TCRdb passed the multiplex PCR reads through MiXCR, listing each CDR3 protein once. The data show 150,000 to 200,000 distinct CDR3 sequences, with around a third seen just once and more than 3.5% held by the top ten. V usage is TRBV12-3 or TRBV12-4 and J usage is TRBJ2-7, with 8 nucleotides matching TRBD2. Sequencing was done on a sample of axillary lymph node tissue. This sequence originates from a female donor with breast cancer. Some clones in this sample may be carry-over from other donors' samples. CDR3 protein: CASRLSGSYSEQYF. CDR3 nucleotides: TGTGCCAGCAGACTCAGCGGGAGTTATTCCGAGCAGTACTTC.